This T cell receptor (beta chain) is from a study of blood T cell repertoires in COVID-19. TCRdb's table, derived via immunoSEQ multiplex PCR, lists solely in-frame clones and lacks some. This sample has approximately 130,000 clones, with 80% to 90% found just once. V dropped 8 bases and J dropped 5 bases, with 15 bases sitting between them. The CDR3 length is 13 residues. Germline assignment: CDR1 KGHSH and CDR2 LQKENI. Sequencing used peripheral blood. This rearrangement joins TRBV18 to TRBJ2-5; TRBD2 might be the D (6 bases). The sequence was obtained from a human donor in a cohort sampled during active COVID-19. CDR3 residues: CASRLGGGETQYF. Here the CDR3 DNA reads TGTGCCAGCCGCCTCGGGGGAGGTGAGACCCAGTACTTC.